This T cell receptor (beta chain) was recovered during a study of T-cell reconstitution after alpha-beta-depleted transplantation in children. Overall study results and limits: A year had passed since transplant, and T-cell counts and diversity by then came mostly from newly produced T cells. Some patients' high day-60 TCRbeta diversity was traced to surviving recipient T cells and thymic progenitors. It was reported that alpha-beta T cells came from several hundred expanded graft clones (about two months after transplant).

CDR1 is SGHTA and CDR2 is FQGTGA in the germline V gene. V was pared by 4 bases and J by 0 bases, with 9 bases between. This CDR3 comprises 15 residues. Preparation of the TCRbeta library was carried out with unique molecular identifiers. TCRdb re-called the PCR reads with MiXCR, one entry per CDR3 protein. Of approximately 630,000 distinct CDR3 sequences listed, around 14% are singletons. For this clonotype: Its antigen is not identified.

Sequencing was performed on PBMCs, taken before TCRalphabeta/CD19-depleted stem cell transplant. The source of this sequence is a girl aged 2 to 9 with congenital amegakaryocytic thrombocytopenia, due to receive a stem cell transplant. V usage is TRBV7-3 and J usage is TRBJ2-2; no firm D call. Here the CDR3 DNA reads TGTGCCAGCAGCTGGGTCGGAGCGAACACCGGGGAGCTGTTTTTT. This sequence encodes CASSWVGANTGELFF.